The 17 T cell receptor beta chains reported below all come from one sample, sequenced in a study of T cell responses to AZD1222 COVID-19 vaccine. Sequencing was performed with immunoSEQ multiplex PCR; in TCRdb, only in-frame clones are kept and a portion is missing. The sample includes 100,000 to 140,000 clones, around 92% of them seen just once. The specimen comprised peripheral blood, sampled 28 days after the second AZD1222 dose. These receptors came from an adult who received the AZD1222 COVID-19 vaccine.

The chain carries TRBV2 and TRBJ1-1, with 7 bases matching TRBD1. V lost 4 bases, J lost 5 bases, and 7 bases stayed unmatched. CDR1 SNHLY and CDR2 FYNNEI come from the germline V gene. The CDR3 length is 14 residues. CDR3 protein: CASSVRGGRTEAFF. CDR3 nucleotide sequence: TGTGCCAGCAGTGTACGAGGGGGCAGAACTGAAGCTTTCTTT.

The sample holds one count of this clone. V gene TRBV5-1 combines with J gene TRBJ1-4; D is unresolved. Germline V CDR1 and CDR2: SGHRS, YFSETQ. The CDR3 loop spans 13 amino acids. V was trimmed by 0 bases and J by 5 bases, leaving 5 bases between them. The DNA for the CDR3 is TGCGCCAGCAGCTTGGAGGGAAATGAAAAACTGTTTTTT. Amino acid sequence: CASSLEGNEKLFF.

The chain recombines TRBV7-3 with TRBJ2-5; D is uncertain. Germline V gene sequence: CDR1 SGHTA, CDR2 FQGTGA. Trimming removed 4 bases at V and 4 bases at J, with 13 bases between. There are 14 residues in the CDR3. The CDR3 loop reads CASSSGRRSETQYF. The CDR3, as DNA: TGTGCCAGCAGCTCCGGACGACGGTCAGAGACCCAGTACTTC.

This clone was recorded a few times. The CDR3 DNA sequence: TGTGCCAGCAGTGACAAGAGCACAGATACGCAGTATTTT. Translated: CASSDKSTDTQYF. The chain recombines TRBV6-4 with TRBJ2-3; D is undetermined. V dropped 2 bases and J dropped 0 bases, with 3 bases sitting between them. The CDR3 covers 13 residues. The germline gives CDR1 MRHNA, CDR2 SNTAGT.

This rearrangement joins TRBV7-8 to TRBJ2-1; 9 bases fit TRBD1. The CDR3 loop spans 14 amino acids. Germline V lookup: CDR1 SGHVS, CDR2 FQNEAQ. With 5 bases clipped from V and 7 bases from J, the junction kept 6 bases outside the gene matches. The CDR3 is CASSTDRGLNEQFF. CDR3 coding DNA: TGTGCCAGCAGCACTGACAGGGGGTTGAATGAGCAGTTCTTC.

The V gene is TRBV5-3, the J gene TRBJ2-5; D gene ambiguous. TRBV5-3 is an open reading frame, and its role is uncertain. V was cut by 4 bases and J by 4 bases, with 20 bases left in between. This CDR3 is 16 amino acids long. CDR3 residues: CARSGRYYVEGETQYF. The CDR3 bases are TGTGCCAGAAGCGGTCGGTATTACGTTGAAGGAGAGACCCAGTACTTC.

V usage is TRBV15 and J usage is TRBJ2-2; weak D call: TRBD2 (5 bases). This CDR3 is 14 amino acids long. Germline assignment: CDR1 LNHNV and CDR2 YYDKDF (reference sequence). Trimming removed 8 bases at V and 0 bases at J, with 10 bases between. DNA for the CDR3: TGTGCCACCCAAGAGGGAGCGAACACCGGGGAGCTGTTTTTT. This translates into CATQEGANTGELFF.

CDR3 in DNA: TGTGCCACCAGCCCGGGCCCTAGGGGGGCCAACGTCCTGACTTTC. It is translated as CATSPGPRGANVLTF. V is TRBV24-1 and J is TRBJ2-6; D gene unclear. There are 15 residues in the CDR3. Germline CDR1 reads KGHDR; CDR2 reads SFDVKD. V was cut by 7 bases and J by 4 bases, with 13 bases left in between.

The CDR3 reads CASSVGGQFDGYTF. CDR3 DNA: TGTGCCAGCAGCGTAGGTGGGCAGTTCGATGGCTACACCTTC. The gene calls are TRBV9 and TRBJ1-2; no firm D call. Looked up from germline, CDR1 is SGDLS and CDR2 is YYNGEE. Trimming took off 0 bases at V and 6 bases at J, with 12 bases between the two ends. The CDR3 covers 14 residues.

The V call is TRBV15, the J call TRBJ1-4, with D unresolved. The CDR3 sequence is 16 residues long. V was pared by 0 bases and J by 0 bases, with 8 bases between. CDR1 is LNHNV and CDR2 is YYDKDF in the germline V gene (reference sequence). Here the CDR3 reads CATSREPHATNEKLFF. CDR3 DNA sequence: TGTGCCACCAGCAGAGAACCCCATGCAACTAATGAAAAACTGTTTTTT.

This chain joins TRBV29-1 and TRBJ2-7; D is perhaps TRBD2 (5 bases). Trimming shortened V by 4 bases and J by 1 base, and 14 bases separated the two germline ends. Germline lookup yields CDR1 SQVTM and CDR2 ANQGSEA. The CDR3 totals 14 residues. The CDR3: CSVAGSVMSYEQYF. In DNA form, the CDR3 reads TGCAGCGTTGCGGGGTCGGTTATGTCCTACGAGCAGTACTTC.

The gene calls are TRBV14 and TRBJ2-3; D remains unclear. The germline V gene encodes CDR1 SGHDN and CDR2 FVKESK. V lost 0 bases and J lost 2, with 6 bases in between. The CDR3 has 14 residues. The DNA for the CDR3 is TGTGCCAGCAGCCAAGATATTCTCACAGATACGCAGTATTTT. This codes for CASSQDILTDTQYF.

The rearrangement joins TRBV19 to TRBJ1-1, with no clear D. This CDR3 region has 13 residues. The germline CDR1 and CDR2 sequences are LNHDA and SQIVND (reference sequence). V dropped 5 bases and J dropped 2 bases, with 9 bases sitting between them. For the CDR3, the DNA is TGTGCCAGTAGTTCCCTTACTAACACTGAAGCTTTCTTT. Residues: CASSSLTNTEAFF.

This sequence joins TRBV5-1 and TRBJ2-1; 9 nucleotides match TRBD2. V trimming: 0 bases; J trimming: 4 bases; junction bases outside the gene matches: 2. Germline V gene sequence: CDR1 SGHRS, CDR2 YFSETQ. The CDR3 length is 15 residues. In nucleotides, the CDR3 is TGCGCCAGCAGCTTGGGGCTAGCGGGGTACAATGAGCAGTTCTTC. Its translation: CASSLGLAGYNEQFF.

This sequence joins TRBV27 and TRBJ2-3; 9 bases match TRBD2. Germline CDR1 and CDR2: MNHEY and SMNVEV (reference sequence). The CDR3 is made up of 15 amino acids. V gave up 6 bases and J gave up 4 bases; unmatched junction bases: 8. The CDR3 coding sequence is TGTGCCAGCAGGGAAGCGGGAGGAGGAGCAGATACGCAGTATTTT. Residues: CASREAGGGADTQYF.

With regard to this clone: The sample carries other DNA sequences with the same CDR3. This chain uses TRBV30 with TRBJ2-3; D tentatively fits TRBD1 or TRBD2 (7 bases each). CDR3 length: 15 amino acids. The V and J ends lost 5 bases and 5 bases respectively, with 20 bases between them. Germline V gene data show CDR1 as GTSNPN and CDR2 as SVGIG (reference sequence). The CDR3 DNA reads as TGTGCCTGGGAGGGTCAGGGGGGGGAGGTAGATACGCAGTATTTT. Encoded protein: CAWEGQGGEVDTQYF.

The chain combines TRBV4-3 with TRBJ1-4; no definite D call. V was clipped by 1 base and J by 0 bases, with 12 bases between them. Germline-derived CDR1 and CDR2 are LGHNA and YSLEER. The CDR3 is made up of 17 amino acids. For the CDR3, the DNA is TGCGCCAGCAGCCAAGGGAGAACAGCCGCAACTAATGAAAAACTGTTTTTT. This translates into CASSQGRTAATNEKLFF.